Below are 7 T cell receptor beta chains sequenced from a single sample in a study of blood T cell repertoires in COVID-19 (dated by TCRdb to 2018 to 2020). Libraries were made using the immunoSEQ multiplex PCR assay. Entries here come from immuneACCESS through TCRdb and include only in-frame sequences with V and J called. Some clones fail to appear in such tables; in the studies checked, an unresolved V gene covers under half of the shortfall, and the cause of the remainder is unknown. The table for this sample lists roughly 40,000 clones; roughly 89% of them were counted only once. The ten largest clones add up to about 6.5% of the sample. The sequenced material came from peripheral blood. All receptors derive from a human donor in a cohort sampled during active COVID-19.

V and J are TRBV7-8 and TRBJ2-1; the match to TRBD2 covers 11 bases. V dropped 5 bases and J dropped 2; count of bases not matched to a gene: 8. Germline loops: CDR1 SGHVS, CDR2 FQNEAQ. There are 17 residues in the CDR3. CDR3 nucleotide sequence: TGTGCCAGCAGCGCTACCCAGGGACTAGCGGCCTACAATGAGCAGTTCTTC. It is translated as CASSATQGLAAYNEQFF.

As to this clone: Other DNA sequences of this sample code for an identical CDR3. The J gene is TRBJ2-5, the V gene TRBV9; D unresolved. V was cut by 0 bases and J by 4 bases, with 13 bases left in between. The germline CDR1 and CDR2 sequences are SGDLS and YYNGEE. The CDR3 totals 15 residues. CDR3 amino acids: CASSVGSVSGETQYF. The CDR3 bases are TGTGCCAGCAGCGTAGGCTCGGTATCGGGAGAGACCCAGTACTTC.

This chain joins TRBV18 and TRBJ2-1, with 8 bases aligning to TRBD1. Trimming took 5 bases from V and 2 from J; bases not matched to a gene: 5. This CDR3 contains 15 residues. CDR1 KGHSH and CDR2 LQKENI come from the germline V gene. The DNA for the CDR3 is TGTGCCAGCTCATCCGGGACAGGACCCTACAATGAGCAGTTCTTC. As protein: CASSSGTGPYNEQFF.

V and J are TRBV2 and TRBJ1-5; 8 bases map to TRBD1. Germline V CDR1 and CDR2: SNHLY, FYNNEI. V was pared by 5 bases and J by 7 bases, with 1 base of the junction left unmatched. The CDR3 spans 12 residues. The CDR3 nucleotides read TGTGCCAGCAGTCAGGGGGCCCAGCCCCAGCATTTT. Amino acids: CASSQGAQPQHF.

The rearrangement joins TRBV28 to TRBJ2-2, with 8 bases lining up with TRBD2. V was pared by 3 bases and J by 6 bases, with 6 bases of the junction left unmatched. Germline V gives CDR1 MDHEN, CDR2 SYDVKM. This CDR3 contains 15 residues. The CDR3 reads CASSFGGAPSGELFF. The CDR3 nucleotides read TGTGCCAGCAGTTTCGGGGGGGCTCCATCCGGGGAGCTGTTTTTT.

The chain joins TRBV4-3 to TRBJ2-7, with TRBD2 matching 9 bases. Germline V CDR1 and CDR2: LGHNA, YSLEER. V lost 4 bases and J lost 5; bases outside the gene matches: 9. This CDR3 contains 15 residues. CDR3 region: CASSPRTSGLDEQYF. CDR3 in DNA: TGCGCCAGCAGCCCCCGAACTAGCGGGCTCGACGAGCAGTACTTC.

CDR3 amino acids: CASSGQTGAEAFF. In nucleotides, the CDR3 is TGCGCCAGCAGCGGCCAGACAGGAGCTGAAGCTTTCTTT. The chain uses TRBV5-1 and TRBJ1-1, with D maybe TRBD1 (6 bases). The germline V and J ends were trimmed by 4 bases and 6 bases, with 13 bases remaining between them. The CDR3 runs 13 residues. The germline V gene has CDR1 SGHRS and CDR2 YFSETQ.